This record looks at one TCR beta chain sequence and its context. Per the original data handling: Estimates of nucleated cell counts were drawn from the amplification of reference gene primers. Sequenced by immunoSEQ multiplex PCR; TCRdb stores in-frame clones only, minus some. That table gives V, J and clone size, and the DNA gave D and trimming. The table includes over 60,000 clones, 75% to 90% detected once. The V gene's germline CDR1 is KGHDR and CDR2 SFDVKD. This CDR3 is 18 amino acids long. Between the trimmed V and J ends, which lost 3 bases and 1 base, there was a span of 19 bases. This sample was included in a study of blood T cell repertoires in COVID-19. Study at large: The United States, Italy and Spain supplied acute and convalescent COVID-19 samples. Nucleic acid was either cDNA or gDNA, and it came from T cells, B-cell-depleted T cells, or PBMCs.

Sequences were obtained from peripheral blood. This TCR came from an elderly woman with active COVID-19. The chain has TRBV24-1 and TRBJ2-3, with a possible D match to TRBD2 (5 bases). In nucleotides, the CDR3 is TGTGCCACCAGTGATATTCCAGGAAGGGAGTTCGGCACAGATACGCAGTATTTT. The encoded protein is CATSDIPGREFGTDTQYF.